This T cell receptor (beta chain) was identified in a study of blood T cells in healthy people across ages. This CDR3 spans 13 amino acids. V lost 5 bases, J lost 9 bases, and 14 bases lay in between. CDR1 and CDR2 (germline): SGHTA, FQGTGA. At least 7 million PBMCs were isolated per sample. It was with a sample-barcoded 5' primer and a J-beta primer mix that a second PCR of roughly 7 to 12 cycles was run. TCRdb re-derived calls from the 5' RACE reads in MiXCR, one entry per CDR3 protein. Altogether 800,000 to 950,000 distinct CDR3 sequences are present, under 35% being singletons, with the ten largest covering 10%. The data also belong to a second study, concerning T cells of mothers and their children. That work states: Samples were obtained from three healthy Caucasian mothers and their six children.

The clonotype comes from a woman aged 40 to 49 in good health. What was sequenced was blood. The V gene is TRBV7-3, the J gene TRBJ2-1; tentatively, D is TRBD2 (6 bases). The CDR3 region is CASSAGTLGEQFF. CDR3 sequence (DNA): TGTGCCAGCAGCGCCGGGACTTTGGGTGAGCAGTTCTTC. Using reference TRBV7-3 and TRBJ2-1 for the parts outside the CDR3, the full variable domain is GAGVSQTPSNKVTEKGKYVELRCDPISGHTALYWYRQSLGQGPEFLIYFQGTGAADDSGLPNDRFFAVRPEGSVSTLKIQRTERGDSAVYLCASSAGTLGEQFFGPGTRLTVL.